This T cell receptor beta chain was sequenced in a study of T cell changes during pregnancy in multiple sclerosis. TCRdb keeps only in-frame clones here, not all; method: immunoSEQ multiplex PCR. The table has 95,000 to 110,000 clones, roughly 92% seen once. The germline V gene encodes CDR1 SGHRS and CDR2 YFSETQ. The V gene lost 2 bases and the J gene lost 3 bases, with 11 bases spanning the gap. CDR3 size: 14 residues. Source: peripheral blood, taken after pregnancy. The TCR originated in a female donor with multiple sclerosis, enrolled in a pregnancy study. The V call is TRBV5-1, the J call TRBJ1-1, with D possibly being TRBD1 (6 bases). CDR3 loop: CASSLQGGDTEAFF. Written as DNA, the CDR3 is TGCGCCAGCAGCTTACAGGGAGGGGACACTGAAGCTTTCTTT.